The next 24 T cell receptor beta chains were all read from a single sample in a study of blood T cells in healthy people across ages. A J-beta primer mix and a sample-barcoded 5' primer were used in a second PCR of about 7 to 11 cycles. MiXCR was run by TCRdb on the 5' RACE reads, yielding one entry per CDR3 protein. The repertoire has approximately 700,000 distinct CDR3 sequences, roughly 32% of them found once; the top ten carry less than 20%. Source material: blood. The receptors shown here come from a woman aged 80 or over in good health.

In this sample, this clonotype turned up many times. The chain has TRBV20-1 and TRBJ2-1; 7 bases align to TRBD2. This CDR3 has 13 amino acids. V trimming: 5 bases; J trimming: 0 bases; junction bases outside the gene matches: 1. In germline, CDR1 is DFQATT, CDR2 SNEGSKA (reference sequence). CDR3 residues: CSAGRGSYNEQFF. For the CDR3, the DNA is TGCAGTGCTGGGAGGGGCTCCTACAATGAGCAGTTCTTC.

A note on this clonotype: One end of the junction is discordant with germline, which a read error may explain. CDR3 residues: CASSLEGDRHNERYF. Here the CDR3 DNA reads TGTGCCAGCAGCTTAGAAGGGGACCGGCACAATGAGCGGTACTTC. The J gene is TRBJ2-1, the V gene TRBV7-2; TRBD1 or TRBD2 may be the D gene (5 bases each). Germline CDR1 reads SGHTA; CDR2 reads FQGNSA. This CDR3 region has 15 residues.

Notes on this clonotype: A much larger clone differs from this one at a single base, so this may be a read error. The chain combines TRBV20-1 with TRBJ2-3; 8 nucleotides agree with TRBD2. The CDR3 is 15 amino acids. V was pared by 6 bases and J by 0 bases, with 8 bases of the junction left unmatched. CDR1 and CDR2 (germline): DFQATT, SNEGSKA (reference sequence). The CDR3 sequence is CSASTSATSTDTQYF. As DNA, the CDR3 is TGCAGTGCGTCGACTAGCGCCACGAGCACAGATACGCAGTATTTT.

The V and J genes are TRBV7-6 and TRBJ1-1; D ambiguous. Per germline, CDR1 SGHVS and CDR2 FNYEAQ. Trimming removed 0 bases at V and 2 bases at J, with 7 bases between. The length of the CDR3 is 14 residues. The CDR3 is CASSLAHTNTEAFF. The CDR3 nucleotides are TGTGCCAGCAGCTTAGCGCATACCAACACTGAAGCTTTCTTT.

Many counts were recorded for this clonotype. The genes are TRBV12-3 or TRBV12-4 and TRBJ2-3; 13 bases agree with TRBD2. The CDR3 consists of 19 residues. V shed 1 base and J 4 bases; nucleotides not matched to a gene: 11. DNA of the CDR3: TGTGCCAGCAGTTTAGTTACGGGACTAGCGGGGAAGGTATCAGATACGCAGTATTTT. Protein sequence: CASSLVTGLAGKVSDTQYF.

This clonotype was seen repeatedly, ten times or more. The chain joins TRBV7-3 to TRBJ2-5; 7 nucleotides match TRBD1. The CDR3 consists of 17 residues. Germline values: CDR1 SGHTA, CDR2 FQGTGA. The V segment lost 1 base and the J segment 5 bases; nucleotides outside the gene matches: 13. The chain's CDR3 is CASSLRGTARWGETQYF. The CDR3 bases are TGTGCCAGCAGCTTAAGGGGGACAGCCCGTTGGGGGGAGACCCAGTACTTC.

As concerns this clonotype: This may stem from a read error, because a much larger clone lies one nucleotide away. The chain is built from TRBV18 and TRBJ2-5; D perhaps matches TRBD2 (6 bases). Trimming pared 5 bases from V and 11 bases from J, leaving 24 bases between. Germline CDR1 is KGHSH and CDR2 is LQKENI. The CDR3 spans 15 residues. This chain's CDR3 is CASSSRDFTYNEQYF. DNA for the CDR3: TGTGCCAGCTCATCCCGGGACTTCACCTACAATGAGCAGTACTTC. Filled out from reference TRBV18 and TRBJ2-5, the complete variable domain reads NAGVMQNPRHLVRRRGQEARLRCSPMKGHSHVYWYRQLPEEGLKFMVYLQKENIIDESGMPKERFSAEFPKEGPSILRIQQVVRGDSAAYFCASSSRDFTYNEQYFGPGTRLLVL.

This clonotype was seen only a few times. Being one base from a much bigger clone, this may be a read error. The rearrangement joins TRBV29-1 to TRBJ2-5; D call uncertain. Germline assignment: CDR1 SQVTM and CDR2 ANQGSEA. V lost 1 base and J 11 bases, leaving 11 bases between the germline ends. The CDR3 consists of 11 residues. CDR3 bases: TGCAGCGTTGAAGGGGTCAATGAGCAGTACTTC. It codes for CSVEGVNEQYF. Using reference TRBV29-1 and TRBJ2-5 for the parts outside the CDR3, the full variable domain is SAVISQKPSRDICQRGTSLTIQCQVDSQVTMMFWYRQQPGQSLTLIATANQGSEATYESGFVIDKFPISRPNLTFSTLTVSNMSPEDSSIYLCSVEGVNEQYFGPGTRLLVL.

The V and J genes are TRBV23-1 and TRBJ2-7; D unresolved. TRBV23-1 is identified as an open reading frame with a role that is uncertain. Trimming took off 0 bases at V and 1 base at J, with 10 bases between the two ends. The length of the CDR3 is 15 residues. The CDR3 bases are TGCGCCAGCAGTCAATCGCAACGGAAGTCCTACGAGCAGTACTTC. It yields the protein CASSQSQRKSYEQYF.

This clonotype was detected many times. The chain couples TRBV9 to TRBJ2-1, with TRBD2 matching over 10 bases. The germline gives CDR1 SGDLS, CDR2 YYNGEE. The CDR3 runs 14 residues. Unmatched junction bases numbered 1, after V lost 2 bases and J lost 5 bases. The CDR3 protein is CASSVLAGDNEQFF. DNA of the CDR3: TGTGCCAGCAGCGTCCTAGCGGGGGACAATGAGCAGTTCTTC.

As for this clonotype: A junction boundary mismatches the germline segment, possibly from a read error. The J gene is TRBJ2-7, the V gene TRBV7-7; D perhaps matches TRBD1 (5 bases). In germline, CDR1 is SSHAT, CDR2 FNYEAQ (reference sequence). The CDR3 loop spans 14 amino acids. The CDR3 region is CASSLSKGAYERYF. CDR3 coding DNA: TGTGCTAGCAGTCTGTCCAAAGGGGCCTACGAGCGGTACTTC.

Details on this clonotype: A read error may explain this, as a much larger clone is one base away. The chain carries TRBV29-1 and TRBJ2-7; 9 bases map to TRBD2. Germline V gives CDR1 SQVTM, CDR2 ANQGSEA. CDR3 size: 15 residues. Germline trimming cut 7 bases from V and 4 bases from J; bases unmatched to any gene: 14. The CDR3 DNA follows: TGCAGCGCTGGGGGCGGGAGGGGCGATAGGTACGAGCAGTACTTC. Its translation is CSAGGGRGDRYEQYF.

This clonotype has ten or more counts. V usage is TRBV12-3 or TRBV12-4 and J usage is TRBJ1-6, with 7 positions matching TRBD1. The length of the CDR3 is 16 residues. With V trimmed by 3 bases and J by 2 bases, 4 bases remained unmatched. CDR3 protein: CASSFKTGTYNSPLHF. CDR3 bases: TGTGCCAGCAGTTTCAAGACAGGGACCTATAATTCACCCCTCCACTTT.

The genes are TRBV5-1 and TRBJ2-1, with 14 bases matching TRBD2. Germline V lookup: CDR1 SGHRS, CDR2 YFSETQ. Trimming at V came to 0 bases and at J to 8 bases, leaving 1 base not matched to a gene. The CDR3 extends over 15 amino acids. As DNA, the CDR3 is TGCGCCAGCAGCTTGGGGACTAGCGGGAGGTATGAGCAGTTCTTC. Its protein product is CASSLGTSGRYEQFF.

This clonotype was observed many times. The chain combines TRBV20-1 with TRBJ1-6; unclear D gene. The CDR3 spans 15 residues. V lost 0 bases to trimming and J lost 8 bases, with 14 bases between them. Germline V gene lookup returns CDR1 DFQATT and CDR2 SNEGSKA (reference sequence). The CDR3 here is CSARDRVDVYSPLHF. The CDR3 DNA sequence: TGCAGTGCTAGAGATCGGGTGGACGTTTATTCACCCCTCCACTTT.

To note about this clonotype: A much more abundant neighbour one base away suggests this may be a read error. The rearrangement uses TRBV7-9 and TRBJ1-2, with D uncertain. This CDR3 has 16 amino acids. Germline V lookup: CDR1 SEHNR, CDR2 FQNEAQ (reference sequence). The CDR3 loop reads CDSSLAGGPYNYGYTF. The DNA for the CDR3 is TGTGACAGCAGCTTAGCGGGAGGACCCTATAACTATGGCTACACCTTC.

This clonotype was picked up a small number of times. The chain employs TRBV28 and TRBJ1-5; D not certain. The V end lost 5 bases, the J end lost 0 bases, and 14 bases lay between the germline ends. CDR3 length equals 16 residues. Germline values: CDR1 MDHEN, CDR2 SYDVKM. The DNA for the CDR3 is TGTGCCAGCAGTACCCGAGTAGCGGGTAGCAATCAGCCCCAGCATTTT. Protein: CASSTRVAGSNQPQHF.

The J gene is TRBJ2-2, the V gene TRBV9; D possibly uses TRBD1 or TRBD2 (6 bases each). The V gene's germline CDR1 is SGDLS and CDR2 YYNGEE. The V end lost 2 bases, the J end lost 0 bases, and 14 bases lay between the germline ends. CDR3 length: 17 amino acids. The CDR3 loop reads CASSVGGNLANTGELFF. The CDR3 DNA is TGTGCCAGCAGCGTGGGGGGCAATCTAGCGAACACCGGGGAGCTGTTTTTT.

The chain carries TRBV10-2 and TRBJ2-3; 13 positions agree with TRBD2. Unmatched junction bases numbered 10, after V lost 0 bases and J lost 4 bases. From germline, CDR1 is WSHSY and CDR2 SAAADI. The CDR3 runs to 19 residues. As DNA, the CDR3 is TGCGCCAGCAGTGAGTCCCCGGGACTAGCGGGGTTTCGGGCAGATACGCAGTATTTT. Its translation is CASSESPGLAGFRADTQYF.

The CDR3 spells CASSPRLAGGELFF. In DNA form, the CDR3 reads TGTGCCAGCAGCCCTAGACTAGCTGGCGGGGAGCTGTTTTTT. The V call is TRBV11-3, the J call TRBJ2-2, with TRBD2 matching 7 bases. V shed 5 bases and J 7 bases; nucleotides not matched to a gene: 7. This CDR3 is built from 14 residues. CDR1 and CDR2 (germline): SGHNT, YENEEA.

This clonotype was seen ten or more times. This sequence joins TRBV7-9 and TRBJ1-2, with 8 nucleotides matching TRBD1. With 5 bases clipped from V and 7 bases from J, the junction kept 6 bases outside the gene matches. Germline assignment: CDR1 SEHNR and CDR2 FQNEAQ (reference sequence). The length of the CDR3 is 13 residues. The CDR3 nucleotides read TGTGCCAGCAGCCGGGACAGGCATGGTGGCTACACCTTC. It codes for CASSRDRHGGYTF.

V usage is TRBV12-3 or TRBV12-4 and J usage is TRBJ2-3; D gene unclear. This CDR3 has 11 residues. Trimming stripped 8 bases from V and 3 bases from J, with 6 bases between. Written as DNA, the CDR3 is TGTGCCAGCCAGGTGACAGATACGCAGTATTTT. The encoded protein is CASQVTDTQYF.

V usage is TRBV5-1 and J usage is TRBJ1-3; D is undetermined. V lost 4 bases, J lost 1 base, and 15 bases lay in between. The CDR3 contains 16 residues. CDR1 is SGHRS and CDR2 is YFSETQ in the germline V gene. The CDR3 DNA reads TGCGCCAGCAGCGCCCGGGTCCACGGGTCTGGAAACACCATATATTTT. Translating it yields CASSARVHGSGNTIYF.

Notes on this clonotype: A read error may explain this, as a much larger clone is one base away. The chain employs TRBV6-5 and TRBJ1-1; D uncertain. This CDR3 spans 11 amino acids. Germline V lookup: CDR1 MNHEY, CDR2 SVGAGI. CDR3 DNA: TGTGTCAGCATTGCAGGTTCTGAAGCTTTCTTT. Translation: CVSIAGSEAFF.